The 11 T cell receptor beta chains below were found in one sample sequenced in a study of CD8 T cells in Susac syndrome. RNA amounts of roughly 0.45 to 1 ug underwent reverse transcription with random hexamers. Via MiXCR, TCRdb re-called the immunoSEQ multiplex PCR reads, giving one row per CDR3 protein. In the table there are 190,000 or so distinct CDR3 sequences, about 95% of which are singletons. Sequenced: CD4+ T cells from PBMCs. These receptors all stem from a human donor with multiple sclerosis.

The gene calls are TRBV29-1 and TRBJ2-5, with D unclear. V dropped 4 bases and J dropped 1 base, with 10 bases sitting between them. The CDR3 totals 13 residues. Germline CDR1 reads SQVTM; CDR2 reads ANQGSEA. The CDR3 DNA is TGCAGCGTTGCGAGGTTTCCCCAAGAGACCCAGTACTTC. Translation: CSVARFPQETQYF.

This clonotype showed up just once. The genes are TRBV7-9 and TRBJ1-2; D gene ambiguous. The germline CDR1 and CDR2 sequences are SEHNR and FQNEAQ (reference sequence). The V and J ends lost 3 bases and 1 base respectively, with 6 bases between them. This CDR3 comprises 13 residues. DNA for the CDR3: TGTGCCAGCAGCTTCAGTGGTAACTATGGCTACACCTTC. It yields the protein CASSFSGNYGYTF. The variable domain in full, completed from reference TRBV7-9 and TRBJ1-2, reads DTGVSQNPRHKITKRGQNVTFRCDPISEHNRLYWYRQTLGQGPEFLTYFQNEAQLEKSRLLSDRFSAERPKGSFSTLEIQRTEQGDSAMYLCASSFSGNYGYTFGSGTRLTVV.

CDR3 amino acids: CASSRKFQPQHF. CDR3 sequence (DNA): TGTGCCAGCAGTCGAAAGTTCCAGCCCCAGCATTTT. The chain joins TRBV2 to TRBJ1-5; D is ambiguous. CDR1 is SNHLY and CDR2 is FYNNEI in the germline V gene. V was trimmed by 5 bases and J by 7 bases, leaving 9 bases between them. The CDR3 is 12 residues long.

V is TRBV5-1 and J is TRBJ2-1; 10 bases align to TRBD2. Germline V CDR1 and CDR2: SGHRS, YFSETQ. This CDR3 spans 15 amino acids. The J segment lost 6 bases and the V segment lost 4 bases, leaving 7 bases of the junction unmatched. The CDR3 spells CASSLGGLAANEQFF. The CDR3 coding sequence is TGCGCCAGCAGCCTCGGCGGACTAGCGGCCAATGAGCAGTTCTTC.

V is TRBV7-9 and J is TRBJ2-1; 8 bases match TRBD1. The germline gives CDR1 SEHNR, CDR2 FQNEAQ (reference sequence). V trimming: 4 bases; J trimming: 6 bases; junction bases outside the gene matches: 8. The length of the CDR3 is 15 residues. CDR3 protein: CASSYRQGLTNEQFF. CDR3 bases: TGTGCCAGCAGCTACCGACAGGGGCTAACCAATGAGCAGTTCTTC.

This chain connects TRBV29-1 to TRBJ2-1; TRBD1 agrees at 8 bases. The germline CDR1 and CDR2 sequences are SQVTM and ANQGSEA. The CDR3 is 17 amino acids. After removal of 3 bases from V and 4 bases from J, the junction contained 14 bases not matched to a gene. DNA for the CDR3: TGCAGCGTTGAGGGCCCCCTTGACAGGGGACTGTACAATGAGCAGTTCTTC. Amino acids: CSVEGPLDRGLYNEQFF.

The chain combines TRBV24-1 with TRBJ2-1; D not certain. V was cut by 3 bases and J by 5 bases, with 16 bases left in between. The germline V gene has CDR1 KGHDR and CDR2 SFDVKD. CDR3 length: 16 amino acids. The CDR3 reads CATSDVRGVSHNEQFF. For the CDR3, the DNA is TGTGCCACCAGTGATGTGAGAGGAGTATCCCACAATGAGCAGTTCTTC.

The gene calls are TRBV4-1 and TRBJ2-7; D is ambiguous. In germline, CDR1 is MGHRA, CDR2 YSYEKL. Trimming took off 4 bases at V and 1 base at J, with 11 bases between the two ends. The CDR3 sequence is 14 residues long. This chain's CDR3 is CASSPLRASYEQYF. In nucleotides, the CDR3 is TGCGCCAGCAGCCCGTTAAGGGCGTCCTACGAGCAGTACTTC.

This clonotype showed up just once. This chain connects TRBV5-6 to TRBJ2-5; tentatively, D is TRBD1 (5 bases). The CDR3 has 12 residues. V dropped 1 base and J dropped 7 bases, with 8 bases sitting between them. Germline lookup yields CDR1 SGHDT and CDR2 YYEEEE. CDR3 sequence (DNA): TGTGCCAGCAGCTTGTCACAGGCGACCCAGTACTTC. Protein sequence: CASSLSQATQYF.

The rearrangement joins TRBV27 to TRBJ2-1; TRBD2 aligns across 12 bases. CDR3 size: 15 residues. Trimming at V came to 1 base and at J to 8 bases, leaving 3 bases not matched to a gene. The germline gives CDR1 MNHEY, CDR2 SMNVEV (reference sequence). The CDR3 sequence: CASSLWLAGGDEQFF. CDR3 DNA sequence: TGTGCCAGCAGTTTATGGCTAGCGGGAGGGGATGAGCAGTTCTTC.

The V and J genes are TRBV24-1 and TRBJ1-1; D is perhaps TRBD1 (6 bases). Germline V lookup: CDR1 KGHDR, CDR2 SFDVKD. The CDR3 runs 14 residues. With 5 bases removed from V and 3 bases from J, the gap between germline ends came to 12 bases. The CDR3 DNA follows: TGTGCCACCAGTGCTGGGGACATGTACACTGAAGCTTTCTTT. The encoded protein is CATSAGDMYTEAFF.